The text below deals with one T cell receptor beta chain. What it binds is not known. The data were taken from a study of T cell responses to AZD1222 COVID-19 vaccine. General study results and limits: Among those given AZD1222, only five to seven were seropositive at baseline. Donor demographics were predominantly white British with a female majority; clonal diversity may be underestimated. Vaccine-associated CD4 TCRs spanned spike, dominant at 160-218 and 743-854. An increase in Spike-specific TCR breadth and depth was observed after two AZD1222 doses.

TCRdb's table, derived via immunoSEQ multiplex PCR, lists solely in-frame clones and lacks some. The table has some 92,000 clones, approximately 90% seen once. CDR1 is MDHEN, CDR2 SYDVKM, per germline. This CDR3 comprises 16 residues. The V gene lost 3 bases and the J gene lost 0 bases, with 12 bases spanning the gap. Sequencing was performed on peripheral blood, taken on day 0 of MenACWY control vaccination. The source of this sequence is an adult in good health. The rearrangement links TRBV28 to TRBJ1-5; TRBD1 might be the D (5 bases). CDR3 sequence reads: CASSFIPGDSNQPQHF. The CDR3 DNA is TGTGCCAGCAGTTTCATTCCGGGGGATAGCAATCAGCCCCAGCATTTT.